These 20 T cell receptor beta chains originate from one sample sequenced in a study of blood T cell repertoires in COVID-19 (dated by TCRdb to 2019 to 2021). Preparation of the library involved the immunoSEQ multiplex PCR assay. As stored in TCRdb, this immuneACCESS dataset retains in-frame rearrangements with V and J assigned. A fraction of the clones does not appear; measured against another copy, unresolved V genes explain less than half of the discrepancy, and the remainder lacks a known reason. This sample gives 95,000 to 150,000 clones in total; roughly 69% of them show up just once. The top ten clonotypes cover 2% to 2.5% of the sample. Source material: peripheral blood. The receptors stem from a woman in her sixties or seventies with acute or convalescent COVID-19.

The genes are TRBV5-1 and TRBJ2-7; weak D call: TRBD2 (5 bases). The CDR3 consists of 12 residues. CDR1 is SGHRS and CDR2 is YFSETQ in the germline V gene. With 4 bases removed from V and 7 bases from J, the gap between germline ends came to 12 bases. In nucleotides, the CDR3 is TGCGCCAGCAGCAGGTATGGACTTGAGCAGTACTTC. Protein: CASSRYGLEQYF.

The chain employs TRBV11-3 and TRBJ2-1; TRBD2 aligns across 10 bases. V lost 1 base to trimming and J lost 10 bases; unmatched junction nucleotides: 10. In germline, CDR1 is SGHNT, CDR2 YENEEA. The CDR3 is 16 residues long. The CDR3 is CASSLGAASGSGEQFF. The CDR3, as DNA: TGTGCCAGCAGCTTAGGAGCGGCTAGCGGGAGCGGGGAGCAGTTCTTC. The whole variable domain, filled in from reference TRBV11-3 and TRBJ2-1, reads EAGVVQSPRYKIIEKKQPVAFWCNPISGHNTLYWYLQNLGQGPELLIRYENEEAVDDSQLPKDRFSAERLKGVDSTLKIQPAELGDSAVYLCASSLGAASGSGEQFFGPGTRLTVL.

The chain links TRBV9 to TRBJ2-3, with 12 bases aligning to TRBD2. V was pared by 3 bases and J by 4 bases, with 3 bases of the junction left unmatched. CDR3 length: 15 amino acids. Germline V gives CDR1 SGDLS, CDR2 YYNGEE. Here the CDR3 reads CASSARTSGADTQYF. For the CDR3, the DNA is TGTGCCAGCAGCGCCCGGACTAGCGGGGCAGATACGCAGTATTTT.

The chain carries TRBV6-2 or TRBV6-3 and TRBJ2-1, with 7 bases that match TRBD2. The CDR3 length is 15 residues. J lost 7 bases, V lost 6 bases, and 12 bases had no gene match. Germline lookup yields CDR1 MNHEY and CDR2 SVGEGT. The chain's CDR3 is CASSSRAGVGNEQFF. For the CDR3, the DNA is TGTGCCAGCAGCAGTAGGGCGGGGGTTGGGAATGAGCAGTTCTTC.

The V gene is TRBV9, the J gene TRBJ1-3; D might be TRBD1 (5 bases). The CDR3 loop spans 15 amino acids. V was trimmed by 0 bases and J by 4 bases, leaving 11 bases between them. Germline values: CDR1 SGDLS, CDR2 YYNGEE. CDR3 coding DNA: TGTGCCAGCAGCGTAGTAGGGGCCGCCGGAAACACCATATATTTT. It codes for CASSVVGAAGNTIYF.

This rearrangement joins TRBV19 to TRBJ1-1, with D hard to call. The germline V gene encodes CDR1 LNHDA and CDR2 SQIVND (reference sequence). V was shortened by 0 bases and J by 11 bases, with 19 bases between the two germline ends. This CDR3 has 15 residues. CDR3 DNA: TGTGCCAGTAGTATAGACCTATCCGCACTCAACCCTGCTTTCTTT. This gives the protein CASSIDLSALNPAFF.

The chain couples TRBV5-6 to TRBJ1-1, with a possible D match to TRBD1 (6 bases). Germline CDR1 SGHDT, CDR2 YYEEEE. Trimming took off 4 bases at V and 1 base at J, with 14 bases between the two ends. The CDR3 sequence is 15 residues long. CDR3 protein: CASSPLQGPNTEAFF. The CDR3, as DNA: TGTGCCAGCAGCCCCCTACAGGGACCGAACACTGAAGCTTTCTTT.

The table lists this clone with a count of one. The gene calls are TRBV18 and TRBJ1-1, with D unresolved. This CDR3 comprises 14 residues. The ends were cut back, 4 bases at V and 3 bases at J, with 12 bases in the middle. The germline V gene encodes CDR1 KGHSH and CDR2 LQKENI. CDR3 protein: CASSRGGRDTEAFF. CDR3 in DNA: TGTGCCAGCTCACGGGGTGGGCGGGACACTGAAGCTTTCTTT. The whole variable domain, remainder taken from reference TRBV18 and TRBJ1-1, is NAGVMQNPRHLVRRRGQEARLRCSPMKGHSHVYWYRQLPEEGLKFMVYLQKENIIDESGMPKERFSAEFPKEGPSILRIQQVVRGDSAAYFCASSRGGRDTEAFFGQGTRLTVV.

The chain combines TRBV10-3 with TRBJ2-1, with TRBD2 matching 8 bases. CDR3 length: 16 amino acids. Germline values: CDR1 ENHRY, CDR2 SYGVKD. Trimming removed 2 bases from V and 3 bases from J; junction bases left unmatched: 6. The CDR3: CAISEPAGLGYNEQFF. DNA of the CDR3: TGTGCCATCAGTGAGCCGGCGGGACTAGGCTACAATGAGCAGTTCTTC.

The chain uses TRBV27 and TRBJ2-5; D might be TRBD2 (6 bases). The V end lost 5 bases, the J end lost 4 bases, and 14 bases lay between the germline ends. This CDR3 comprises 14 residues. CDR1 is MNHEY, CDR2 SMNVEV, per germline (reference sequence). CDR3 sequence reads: CASSPTGVGETQYF. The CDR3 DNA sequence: TGTGCCAGCAGTCCTACGGGAGTTGGAGAGACCCAGTACTTC.

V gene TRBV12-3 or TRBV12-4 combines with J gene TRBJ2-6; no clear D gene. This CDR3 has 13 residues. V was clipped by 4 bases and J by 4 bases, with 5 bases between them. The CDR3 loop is CASSWAGANVLTF. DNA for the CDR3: TGTGCCAGCAGTTGGGCCGGGGCCAACGTCCTGACTTTC.

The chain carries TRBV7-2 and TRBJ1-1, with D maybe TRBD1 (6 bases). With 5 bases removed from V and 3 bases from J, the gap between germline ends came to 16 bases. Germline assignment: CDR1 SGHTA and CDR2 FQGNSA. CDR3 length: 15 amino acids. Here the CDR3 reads CASSLPPTGYTEAFF. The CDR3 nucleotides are TGTGCCAGCAGCCTTCCCCCTACAGGGTACACTGAAGCTTTCTTT. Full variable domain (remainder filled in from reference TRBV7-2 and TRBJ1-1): GAGVSQSPSNKVTEKGKDVELRCDPISGHTALYWYRQSLGQGLEFLIYFQGNSAPDKSGLPSDRFSAERTGGSVSTLTIQRTQQEDSAVYLCASSLPPTGYTEAFFGQGTRLTVV.

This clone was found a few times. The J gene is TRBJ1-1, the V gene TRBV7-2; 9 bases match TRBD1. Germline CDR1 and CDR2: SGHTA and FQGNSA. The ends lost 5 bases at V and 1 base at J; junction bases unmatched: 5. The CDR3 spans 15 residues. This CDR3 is CASSPTGGRNTEAFF. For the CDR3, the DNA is TGTGCCAGCAGCCCGACAGGGGGTAGGAACACTGAAGCTTTCTTT. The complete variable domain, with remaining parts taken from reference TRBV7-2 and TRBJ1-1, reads GAGVSQSPSNKVTEKGKDVELRCDPISGHTALYWYRQSLGQGLEFLIYFQGNSAPDKSGLPSDRFSAERTGGSVSTLTIQRTQQEDSAVYLCASSPTGGRNTEAFFGQGTRLTVV.

CDR3 coding DNA: TGTGCCAGCAGCTTTACAGGACCCCCGAACACCGGGGAGCTGTTTTTT. Its protein is CASSFTGPPNTGELFF. The chain has TRBV11-2 and TRBJ2-2, with D tentatively TRBD1 (5 bases). Germline V gives CDR1 SGHAT, CDR2 FQNNGV. Trimming removed 3 bases from V and 0 bases from J, with 11 bases in between. CDR3 size: 16 residues.

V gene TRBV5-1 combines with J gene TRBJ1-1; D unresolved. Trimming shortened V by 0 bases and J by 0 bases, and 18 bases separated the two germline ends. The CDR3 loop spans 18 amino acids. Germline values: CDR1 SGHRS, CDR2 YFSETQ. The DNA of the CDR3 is TGCGCCAGCAGCTTGGCCCGGGGAAACTCTCTCATGAACACTGAAGCTTTCTTT. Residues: CASSLARGNSLMNTEAFF.

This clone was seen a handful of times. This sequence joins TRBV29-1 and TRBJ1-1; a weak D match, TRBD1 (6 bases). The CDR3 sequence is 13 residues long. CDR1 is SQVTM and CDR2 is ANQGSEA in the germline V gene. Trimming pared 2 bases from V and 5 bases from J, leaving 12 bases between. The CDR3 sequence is CSVEQGRGTEAFF. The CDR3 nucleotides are TGCAGCGTTGAACAGGGGAGGGGGACTGAAGCTTTCTTT.

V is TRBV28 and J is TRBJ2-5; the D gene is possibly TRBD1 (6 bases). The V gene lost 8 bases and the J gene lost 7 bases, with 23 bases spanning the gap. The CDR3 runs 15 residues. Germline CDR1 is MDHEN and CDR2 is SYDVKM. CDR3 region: CASLPGHSPQGTQYF. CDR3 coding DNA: TGTGCCAGCTTACCGGGACATTCTCCCCAGGGGACCCAGTACTTC.

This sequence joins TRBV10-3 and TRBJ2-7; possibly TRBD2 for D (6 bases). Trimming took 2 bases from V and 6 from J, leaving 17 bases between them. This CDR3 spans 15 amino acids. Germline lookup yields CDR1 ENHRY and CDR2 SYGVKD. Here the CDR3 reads CAISEVAFGGTEQYF. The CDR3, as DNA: TGTGCCATCAGTGAGGTGGCGTTTGGAGGGACCGAGCAGTACTTC.

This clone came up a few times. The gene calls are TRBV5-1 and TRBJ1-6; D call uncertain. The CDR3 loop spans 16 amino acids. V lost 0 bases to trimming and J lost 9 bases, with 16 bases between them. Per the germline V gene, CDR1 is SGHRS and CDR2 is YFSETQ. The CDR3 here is CASSLDLPGIASPLHF. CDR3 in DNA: TGCGCCAGCAGCTTGGATCTTCCAGGTATCGCTTCACCCCTCCACTTT. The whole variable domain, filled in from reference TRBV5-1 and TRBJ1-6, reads KAGVTQTPRYLIKTRGQQVTLSCSPISGHRSVSWYQQTPGQGLQFLFEYFSETQRNKGNFPGRFSGRQFSNSRSEMNVSTLELGDSALYLCASSLDLPGIASPLHFGNGTRLTVT.

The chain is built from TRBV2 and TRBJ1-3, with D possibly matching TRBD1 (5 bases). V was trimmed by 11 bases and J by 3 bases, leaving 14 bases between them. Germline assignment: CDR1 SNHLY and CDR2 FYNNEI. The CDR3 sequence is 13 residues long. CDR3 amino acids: CALIRDFGNTIYF. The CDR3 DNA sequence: TGTGCCCTCATCCGGGACTTTGGAAACACCATATATTTT.